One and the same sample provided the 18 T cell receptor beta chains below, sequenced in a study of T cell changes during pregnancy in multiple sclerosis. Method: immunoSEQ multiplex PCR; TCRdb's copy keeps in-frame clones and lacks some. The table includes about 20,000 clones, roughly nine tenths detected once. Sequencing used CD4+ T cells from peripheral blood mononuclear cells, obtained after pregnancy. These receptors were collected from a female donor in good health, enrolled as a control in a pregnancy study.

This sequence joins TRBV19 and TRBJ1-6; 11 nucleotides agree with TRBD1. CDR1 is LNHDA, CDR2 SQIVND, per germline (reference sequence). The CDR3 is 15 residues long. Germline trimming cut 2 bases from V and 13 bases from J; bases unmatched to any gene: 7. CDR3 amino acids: CASSIRGQGASPLHF. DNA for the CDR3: TGTGCCAGTAGTATAAGAGGACAGGGGGCGTCCCCCCTCCACTTT.

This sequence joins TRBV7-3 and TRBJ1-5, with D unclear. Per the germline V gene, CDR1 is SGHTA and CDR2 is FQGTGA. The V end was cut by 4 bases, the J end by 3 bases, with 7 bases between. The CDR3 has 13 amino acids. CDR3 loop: CASSSSYNQPQHF. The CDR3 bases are TGTGCCAGCAGCTCAAGCTACAATCAGCCCCAGCATTTT.

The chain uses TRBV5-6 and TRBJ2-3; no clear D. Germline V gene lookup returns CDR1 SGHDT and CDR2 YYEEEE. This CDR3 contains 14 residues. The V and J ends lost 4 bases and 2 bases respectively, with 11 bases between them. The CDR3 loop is CASSPPISTDTQYF. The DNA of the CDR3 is TGTGCCAGCAGCCCCCCCATTTCCACAGATACGCAGTATTTT.

This CDR3 is CASSSYGTSDSNTQYF. The DNA for the CDR3 is TGTGCCAGCAGCTCCTACGGGACTAGCGATTCCAATACGCAGTATTTT. The chain uses TRBV7-9 and TRBJ2-3, with 10 nucleotides matching TRBD2. CDR3 length: 16 amino acids. Losses at the gene ends were 4 bases for V and 7 bases for J; bases not matched to a gene: 11. The germline CDR1 and CDR2 sequences are SEHNR and FQNEAQ (reference sequence).

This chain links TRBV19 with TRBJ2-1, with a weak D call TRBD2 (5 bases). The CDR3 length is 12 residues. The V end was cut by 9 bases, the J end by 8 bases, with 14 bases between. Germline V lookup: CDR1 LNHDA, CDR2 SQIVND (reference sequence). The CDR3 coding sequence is TGTGCCAGCCGTGGATTGGGAGATGAGCAGTTCTTC. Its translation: CASRGLGDEQFF.

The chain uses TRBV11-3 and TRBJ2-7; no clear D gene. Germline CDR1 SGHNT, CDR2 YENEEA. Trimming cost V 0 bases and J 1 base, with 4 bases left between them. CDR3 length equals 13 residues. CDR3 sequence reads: CASSLESSYEQYF. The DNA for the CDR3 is TGTGCCAGCAGCTTAGAGAGTTCCTACGAGCAGTACTTC. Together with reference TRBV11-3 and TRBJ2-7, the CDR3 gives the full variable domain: EAGVVQSPRYKIIEKKQPVAFWCNPISGHNTLYWYLQNLGQGPELLIRYENEEAVDDSQLPKDRFSAERLKGVDSTLKIQPAELGDSAVYLCASSLESSYEQYFGPGTRLTVT.

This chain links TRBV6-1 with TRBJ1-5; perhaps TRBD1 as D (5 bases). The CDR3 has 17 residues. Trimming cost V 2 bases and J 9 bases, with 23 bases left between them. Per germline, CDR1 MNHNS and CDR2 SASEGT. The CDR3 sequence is CASSETEWEGRTWPQHF. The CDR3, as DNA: TGTGCCAGCAGTGAAACCGAGTGGGAGGGGAGGACGTGGCCCCAGCATTTT.

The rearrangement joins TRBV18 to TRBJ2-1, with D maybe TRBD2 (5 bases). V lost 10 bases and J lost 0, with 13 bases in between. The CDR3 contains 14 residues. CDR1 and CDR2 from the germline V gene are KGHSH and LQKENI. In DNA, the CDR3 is TGTGCCACGGGGAAGGAGAGCTCCTACAATGAGCAGTTCTTC. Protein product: CATGKESSYNEQFF. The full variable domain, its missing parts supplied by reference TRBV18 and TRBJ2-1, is NAGVMQNPRHLVRRRGQEARLRCSPMKGHSHVYWYRQLPEEGLKFMVYLQKENIIDESGMPKERFSAEFPKEGPSILRIQQVVRGDSAAYFCATGKESSYNEQFFGPGTRLTVL.

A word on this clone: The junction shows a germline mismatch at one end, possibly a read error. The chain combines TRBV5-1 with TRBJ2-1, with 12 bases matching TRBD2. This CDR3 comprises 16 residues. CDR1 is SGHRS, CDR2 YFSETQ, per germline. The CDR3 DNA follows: TGCGCCAGCAGTTTGGTACTAGCGGGAGGACTCGATGAGCAGTTCTTC. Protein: CASSLVLAGGLDEQFF.

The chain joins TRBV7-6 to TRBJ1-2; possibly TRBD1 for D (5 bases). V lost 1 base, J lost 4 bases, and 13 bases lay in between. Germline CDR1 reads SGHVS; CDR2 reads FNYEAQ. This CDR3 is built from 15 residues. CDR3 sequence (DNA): TGTGCCAGCAGCTTAGTTGCAGGGACTGGCTATGGCTACACCTTC. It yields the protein CASSLVAGTGYGYTF.

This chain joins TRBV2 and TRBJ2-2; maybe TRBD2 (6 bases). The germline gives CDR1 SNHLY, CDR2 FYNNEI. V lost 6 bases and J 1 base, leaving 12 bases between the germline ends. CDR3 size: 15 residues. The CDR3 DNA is TGTGCCAGCAGAGGGGACTTATTGAACACCGGGGAGCTGTTTTTT. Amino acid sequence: CASRGDLLNTGELFF.

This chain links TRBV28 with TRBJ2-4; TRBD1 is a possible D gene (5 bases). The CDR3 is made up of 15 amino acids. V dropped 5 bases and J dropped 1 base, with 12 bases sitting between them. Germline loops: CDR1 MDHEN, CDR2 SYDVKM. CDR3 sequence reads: CASSTTAGAKNIQYF. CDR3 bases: TGTGCCAGCAGTACGACAGCAGGGGCCAAAAACATTCAGTACTTC.

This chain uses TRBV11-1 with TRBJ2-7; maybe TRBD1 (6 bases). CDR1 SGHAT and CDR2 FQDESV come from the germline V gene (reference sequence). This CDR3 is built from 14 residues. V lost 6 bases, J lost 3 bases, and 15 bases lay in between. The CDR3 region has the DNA TGTGCCAGCAGGCAGAAATCGACAGGCTACGAGCAGTACTTC. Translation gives CASRQKSTGYEQYF.

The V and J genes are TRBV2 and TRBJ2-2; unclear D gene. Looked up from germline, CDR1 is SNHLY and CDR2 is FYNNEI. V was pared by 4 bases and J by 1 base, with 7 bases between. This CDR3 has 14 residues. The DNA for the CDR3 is TGTGCCAGCAGTGGGTTACAGAACACCGGGGAGCTGTTTTTT. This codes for CASSGLQNTGELFF.

CDR3 sequence (DNA): TGTGCCAGCAGTGATTTGTTAGGGGTCGAGCAGTACTTC. Protein sequence: CASSDLLGVEQYF. The rearrangement uses TRBV2 and TRBJ2-7; possibly TRBD1 for D (5 bases). Deletions cut 3 bases from V and 6 bases from J, with 12 bases between. Germline CDR1 and CDR2: SNHLY and FYNNEI. The CDR3 extends over 13 amino acids.

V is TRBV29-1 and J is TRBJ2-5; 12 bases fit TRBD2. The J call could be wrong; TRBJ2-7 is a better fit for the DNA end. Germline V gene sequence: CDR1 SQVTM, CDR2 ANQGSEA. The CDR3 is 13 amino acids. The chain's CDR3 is CSVASGRGYEQYF. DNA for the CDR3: TGCAGCGTCGCTAGCGGGAGGGGCTACGAGCAGTACTTC.

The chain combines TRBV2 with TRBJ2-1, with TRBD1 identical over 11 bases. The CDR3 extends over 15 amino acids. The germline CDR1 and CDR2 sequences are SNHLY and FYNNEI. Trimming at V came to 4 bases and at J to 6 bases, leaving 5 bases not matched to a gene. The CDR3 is CASSAGQGARNEQFF. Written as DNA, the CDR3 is TGTGCCAGCAGTGCTGGACAGGGGGCGCGCAATGAGCAGTTCTTC.

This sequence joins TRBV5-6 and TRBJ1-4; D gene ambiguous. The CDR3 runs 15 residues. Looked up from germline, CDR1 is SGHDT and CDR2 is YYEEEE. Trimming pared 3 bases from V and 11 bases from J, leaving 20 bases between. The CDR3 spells CASSSRGGRGGKLFF. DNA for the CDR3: TGTGCCAGCAGCTCCCGCGGTGGCCGGGGTGGGAAACTGTTTTTT.